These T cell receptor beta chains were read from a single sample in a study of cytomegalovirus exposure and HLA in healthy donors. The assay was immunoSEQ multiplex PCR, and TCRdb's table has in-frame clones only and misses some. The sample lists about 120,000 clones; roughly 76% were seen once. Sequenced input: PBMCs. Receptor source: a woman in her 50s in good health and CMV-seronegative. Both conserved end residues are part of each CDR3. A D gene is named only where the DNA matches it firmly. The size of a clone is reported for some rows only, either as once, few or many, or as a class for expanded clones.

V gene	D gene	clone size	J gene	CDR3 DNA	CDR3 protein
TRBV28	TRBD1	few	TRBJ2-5	TGTGCCAGCCGACTCCCAGGGGGAGAGACCCAGTACTTC	CASRLPGGETQYF
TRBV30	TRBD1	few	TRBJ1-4	TGTGCCTGGAGGGGGGGGACAGGCTCGACTAATGAAAAACTGTTTTTT	CAWRGGTGSTNEKLFF
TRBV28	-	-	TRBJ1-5	TGTGCCAGCAGTGACGACAGCAGCAATCAGCCCCAGCATTTT	CASSDDSSNQPQHF
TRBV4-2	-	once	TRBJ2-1	TGTGCCAGCAGCCAAGGGGGCGGACGTGAGCAGTTCTTC	CASSQGGGREQFF
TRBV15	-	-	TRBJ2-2	TGTGCCACCTTTACTGCGAGCACCGGGGAGCTGTTTTTT	CATFTASTGELFF
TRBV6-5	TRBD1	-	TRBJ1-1	TGTGCCAGCAGTCAGATCCAGGGGGACGGCACTGAAGCTTTCTTT	CASSQIQGDGTEAFF
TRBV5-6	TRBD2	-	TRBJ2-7	TGTGCCAGTGGCGGGGAGGGTCCTGCTTCGAGAGGCGAGCAGTACTTC	CASGGEGPASRGEQYF
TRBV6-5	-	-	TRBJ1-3	TGTGCCAGCAGTTACAGGGAGGGCACTGGAAACACCATATATTTT	CASSYREGTGNTIYF
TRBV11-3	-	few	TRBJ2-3	TGTGCCAGCAGCACCCGGGACAACACAGATACGCAGTATTTT	CASSTRDNTDTQYF
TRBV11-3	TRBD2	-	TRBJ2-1	TGTGCCAGCAGCTTGGCCCTAGCGGGAATCGATGAGCAGTTCTTC	CASSLALAGIDEQFF